The 19 T cell receptor beta chains below were found in one sample sequenced in a study of CD8 T cells in ankylosing spondylitis. One entry per CDR3 protein, called by TCRdb with MiXCR from the 5' RACE reads. This sample has about 300,000 distinct CDR3 sequences, with roughly 11% found just once. Sequencing was carried out using blood, either unsorted or a sorted T cell fraction (not recorded which). The receptors stem from a female donor with ankylosing spondylitis or in good health (not recorded which).

The chain recombines TRBV3-1 with TRBJ2-7; D possibly uses TRBD1 or TRBD2 (7 bases each). The germline V gene has CDR1 LGHDT and CDR2 YNNKEL (reference sequence). This CDR3 has 17 residues. With 10 bases removed from V and 2 bases from J, the gap between germline ends came to 27 bases. The CDR3 region has the DNA TGTGCCACCTCCCAGGCTAAAAGGGGGGGACAGACCTACGAGCAGTACTTC. Protein: CATSQAKRGGQTYEQYF.

This clonotype was seen at least ten times. The chain joins TRBV29-1 to TRBJ1-2, with a tentative D call TRBD1 (6 bases). Germline V CDR1 and CDR2: SQVTM, ANQGSEA. The CDR3 sequence is 15 residues long. Trimming took off 3 bases at V and 0 bases at J, with 14 bases between the two ends. The DNA of the CDR3 is TGCAGCGTTGAGGGGGGCCCACAAGCTAACTATGGCTACACCTTC. Protein sequence: CSVEGGPQANYGYTF.

The table lists this clonotype with many counts. The V gene is TRBV20-1, the J gene TRBJ2-7, with 10 bases that match TRBD1. Germline V lookup: CDR1 DFQATT, CDR2 SNEGSKA (reference sequence). The CDR3 covers 12 residues. The ends lost 5 bases at V and 3 bases at J; junction bases unmatched: 1. CDR3 in amino acids: CSAGDRGYEQYF. DNA for the CDR3: TGCAGTGCTGGGGACAGGGGCTACGAGCAGTACTTC.

In its sample, this clonotype was seen many times. The chain recombines TRBV20-1 with TRBJ2-1; 9 positions agree with TRBD2. This CDR3 has 13 residues. The V segment lost 8 bases and the J segment 7 bases; nucleotides outside the gene matches: 9. Germline loops: CDR1 DFQATT, CDR2 SNEGSKA (reference sequence). The CDR3 nucleotides are TGCAGTCTTAGCGGGAGTAGTGTAAATGAGCAGTTCTTC. It encodes CSLSGSSVNEQFF.

V is TRBV5-8 and J is TRBJ2-1; 11 bases map to TRBD2. V gave up 4 bases and J gave up 6 bases; unmatched junction bases: 6. The germline CDR1 and CDR2 sequences are SGHTS and YDEGEE. This CDR3 comprises 15 residues. The CDR3: CASSGSSGRTNEQFF. In DNA, the CDR3 is TGTGCCAGCAGCGGATCTAGCGGGAGGACCAATGAGCAGTTCTTC.

This clonotype was recorded many times. The genes are TRBV9 and TRBJ2-7; D possibly uses TRBD1 or TRBD2 (6 bases each). In germline, CDR1 is SGDLS, CDR2 YYNGEE. V dropped 3 bases and J dropped 2 bases, with 15 bases sitting between them. The CDR3 loop spans 15 amino acids. This chain's CDR3 is CASSEGGGSAYEQYF. The CDR3 nucleotides read TGTGCCAGCAGCGAAGGAGGGGGTAGCGCCTACGAGCAGTACTTC.

In this sample, this clonotype turned up many times. The J gene is TRBJ2-7, the V gene TRBV5-6; 9 bases agree with TRBD1. CDR1 SGHDT and CDR2 YYEEEE come from the germline V gene. V shed 3 bases, J shed 5 bases, and the junction held 6 bases outside the gene matches. The CDR3 spans 14 residues. The CDR3 is CASSWGQGVHEQYF. The CDR3 DNA follows: TGTGCCAGCAGCTGGGGACAGGGCGTCCACGAGCAGTACTTC. Full variable domain (rest looked up from reference TRBV5-6 and TRBJ2-7): DAGVTQSPTHLIKTRGQQVTLRCSPKSGHDTVSWYQQALGQGPQFIFQYYEEEERQRGNFPDRFSGHQFPNYSSELNVNALLLGDSALYLCASSWGQGVHEQYFGPGTRLTVT.

The chain uses TRBV9 and TRBJ2-1; tentative D call: TRBD2 (6 bases). The CDR3 totals 15 residues. Trimming stripped 0 bases from V and 3 bases from J, with 10 bases between. CDR1 and CDR2 (germline): SGDLS, YYNGEE. The CDR3 sequence is CASSVELAIYNEQFF. CDR3 nucleotides: TGTGCCAGCAGCGTAGAACTAGCTATCTACAATGAGCAGTTCTTC.

The chain has TRBV7-2 and TRBJ2-5, with a possible D match to TRBD2 (6 bases). There are 13 residues in the CDR3. In germline, CDR1 is SGHTA, CDR2 FQGNSA. V shed 5 bases and J shed 5 bases, with 12 bases lying between them. The chain's CDR3 is CASSRGGMETQYF. Here the CDR3 DNA reads TGTGCCAGCAGCCGCGGCGGGATGGAGACCCAGTACTTC.

In this sample, this clonotype turned up many times. V usage is TRBV6-1 and J usage is TRBJ1-4; maybe TRBD1 (5 bases). Trimming left V 6 bases short and J 6 bases short, with 14 bases between. The V gene's germline CDR1 is MNHNS and CDR2 SASEGT. This CDR3 is 14 amino acids long. In DNA, the CDR3 is TGTGCCAGCAGCCATGGGACGGCCGATGAAAAACTGTTTTTT. This sequence encodes CASSHGTADEKLFF.

There are a few counts of this clonotype. The rearrangement uses TRBV7-2 and TRBJ2-3; 9 bases map to TRBD1. CDR3 length equals 14 residues. Germline V gene lookup returns CDR1 SGHTA and CDR2 FQGNSA. With 5 bases clipped from V and 3 bases from J, the junction kept 3 bases outside the gene matches. CDR3 residues: CASSRDRATDTQYF. The CDR3 DNA reads as TGTGCCAGCAGCCGGGACAGGGCTACAGATACGCAGTATTTT. The variable domain in full, with the rest retrieved from reference TRBV7-2 and TRBJ2-3, is GAGVSQSPSNKVTEKGKDVELRCDPISGHTALYWYRQSLGQGLEFLIYFQGNSAPDKSGLPSDRFSAERTGGSVSTLTIQRTQQEDSAVYLCASSRDRATDTQYFGPGTRLTVL.

The chain links TRBV3-1 to TRBJ2-3, with D possibly being TRBD2 (6 bases). Trimming took off 3 bases at V and 2 bases at J, with 12 bases between the two ends. CDR1 is LGHDT, CDR2 YNNKEL, per germline (reference sequence). This CDR3 is built from 15 residues. The CDR3 nucleotides read TGTGCCAGCAGCCACCGGGAGCGGAACACAGATACGCAGTATTTT. Protein: CASSHRERNTDTQYF.

Comments on this clonotype: A much larger clone differs by one base, so this may be a read error. The rearrangement uses TRBV24-1 and TRBJ2-2; a possible D gene is TRBD2 (6 bases). This CDR3 comprises 16 residues. The germline V gene encodes CDR1 KGHDR and CDR2 SFDVKD. CDR3 DNA sequence: TGTGCCATCAGTGACGGACCGGGAGCGGCCACCGGGGAGCTGTTTTTT. Its translation: CAISDGPGAATGELFF.

This clonotype has ten or more counts. This chain connects TRBV20-1 to TRBJ1-1; D ambiguous. Germline V gives CDR1 DFQATT, CDR2 SNEGSKA (reference sequence). V lost 3 bases to trimming and J lost 1 base, with 9 bases between them. The CDR3 contains 13 residues. The CDR3 loop reads CSARGQQNTEAFF. The DNA for the CDR3 is TGCAGTGCTAGGGGCCAGCAGAACACTGAAGCTTTCTTT.

This clonotype was recorded at least ten times. V and J are TRBV12-3 or TRBV12-4 and TRBJ2-5, with no clear D. Trimming took 1 base from V and 4 from J, leaving 7 bases between them. This CDR3 is 13 amino acids long. The CDR3 DNA sequence: TGTGCCAGCAGTTTAGATCCAGGAGAGACCCAGTACTTC. Residues: CASSLDPGETQYF.

This chain joins TRBV5-1 and TRBJ2-2; maybe TRBD2 (6 bases). The germline V and J ends were trimmed by 0 bases and 0 bases, with 6 bases remaining between them. The CDR3 is made up of 15 amino acids. Germline lookup yields CDR1 SGHRS and CDR2 YFSETQ. Written as DNA, the CDR3 is TGCGCCAGCAGCTTGGGGACTACGAACACCGGGGAGCTGTTTTTT. It specifies CASSLGTTNTGELFF.

This clonotype came up many times. The chain links TRBV20-1 to TRBJ2-1; D might be TRBD2 (5 bases). Between the trimmed V and J ends, which lost 1 base and 0 bases, there was a span of 13 bases. The CDR3 has 16 residues. Germline V gene lookup returns CDR1 DFQATT and CDR2 SNEGSKA (reference sequence). CDR3 coding DNA: TGCAGTGCTAGAGGAGGGCGGGCTCACTCCTACAATGAGCAGTTCTTC. This encodes CSARGGRAHSYNEQFF.

This clonotype was counted many times. The rearrangement joins TRBV5-1 to TRBJ2-2; either TRBD1 or TRBD2 may fit D (5 bases each). This CDR3 is built from 15 residues. The V gene's germline CDR1 is SGHRS and CDR2 YFSETQ. Between the trimmed V and J ends, which lost 0 bases and 3 bases, there was a span of 9 bases. CDR3 residues: CASSLGRGDTGELFF. The CDR3, as DNA: TGCGCCAGCAGCTTGGGAAGGGGAGACACCGGGGAGCTGTTTTTT.

Ten or more counts support this clonotype. This sequence joins TRBV5-1 and TRBJ1-1, with D possibly TRBD1 on 5 matching bases. There are 13 residues in the CDR3. The germline gives CDR1 SGHRS, CDR2 YFSETQ. Trimming took off 8 bases at V and 0 bases at J, with 11 bases between the two ends. CDR3 in amino acids: CASFGGLNTEAFF. The DNA for the CDR3 is TGCGCCAGTTTTGGGGGGTTGAACACTGAAGCTTTCTTT.